Below are 22 T cell receptor beta chains sequenced from a single sample in a study of regulatory T cells in long-lasting Graves disease. Time point reported: newly diagnosed GD, antithyroid drugs for less than 3 months. PBMCs were the source of the RNA used for TCR sequencing. Assembly of TCR beta libraries relied on iRepertoire HTBI primers together with Arm-PCR of CDR3 regions. One entry per CDR3 protein, called by TCRdb with MiXCR from the multiplex PCR reads. The sample has about 500,000 distinct CDR3 sequences, about 11% seen once. The data also belong to a second study, concerning T cells in Graves' hyperthyroidism and ophthalmopathy.

The material sequenced was peripheral blood mononuclear cells (PBMCs), taken at new diagnosis, from a patient treated with antithyroid drugs. All receptors come from a woman aged 25 to 39 with Graves disease.

CDR3 sequence: CASSPRGLTNEKLFF. The CDR3 DNA is TGTGCCAGTAGTCCCAGGGGGCTAACTAATGAAAAACTGTTTTTT. V and J are TRBV19 and TRBJ1-4, with 8 bases that match TRBD1. Looked up from germline, CDR1 is LNHDA and CDR2 is SQIVND (reference sequence). The trim removed 5 bases at V and 1 base at J, leaving 3 bases unmatched. This CDR3 is 15 amino acids long.

This clonotype was picked up many times. This chain links TRBV29-1 with TRBJ1-2; D perhaps matches TRBD1 (6 bases). Between the trimmed V and J ends, which lost 5 bases and 0 bases, there was a span of 10 bases. Germline CDR1 reads SQVTM; CDR2 reads ANQGSEA. The CDR3 consists of 13 residues. The CDR3 loop is CSVYRVANYGYTF. CDR3 nucleotide sequence: TGCAGCGTTTACAGGGTGGCTAACTATGGCTACACCTTC.

Ten or more counts support this clonotype. The chain joins TRBV4-2 to TRBJ1-2; 8 bases map to TRBD1. The J segment lost 3 bases and the V segment lost 4 bases, leaving 7 bases of the junction unmatched. Germline V gives CDR1 LGHNA, CDR2 YNFKEQ. The length of the CDR3 is 15 residues. The CDR3 DNA sequence: TGTGCCAGCAGCCCGACAGGGGCGAGGGACTATGGCTACACCTTC. Residues: CASSPTGARDYGYTF.

In its sample, this clonotype was seen many times. The rearrangement joins TRBV28 to TRBJ1-2, with D maybe TRBD1 (5 bases). Germline CDR1 is MDHEN and CDR2 is SYDVKM. V was trimmed by 4 bases and J by 3 bases, leaving 15 bases between them. The CDR3 loop spans 15 amino acids. The CDR3 reads CASSSQRGIYYGYTF. Written as DNA, the CDR3 is TGTGCCAGCAGTTCCCAACGGGGGATTTACTATGGCTACACCTTC.

The chain recombines TRBV4-2 with TRBJ2-7; 9 bases line up with TRBD1. J gave up 3 bases and V 1 base, and 4 bases lay outside the gene matches. Germline V gene sequence: CDR1 LGHNA, CDR2 YNFKEQ. The CDR3 loop spans 15 amino acids. CDR3 protein: CASSQAGTGLYEQYF. CDR3 DNA: TGTGCCAGCAGCCAAGCCGGGACAGGGCTCTACGAGCAGTACTTC.

This chain joins TRBV19 and TRBJ2-3; D might be TRBD2 (6 bases). In germline, CDR1 is LNHDA, CDR2 SQIVND (reference sequence). The CDR3 runs to 15 residues. V was cut by 2 bases and J by 4 bases, with 13 bases left in between. The CDR3 is CASSISGGSPDTQYF. The DNA of the CDR3 is TGTGCCAGTAGTATATCTGGGGGGAGTCCAGATACGCAGTATTTT.

This clonotype was observed a handful of times. This rearrangement joins TRBV4-1 to TRBJ1-2; possibly TRBD1 for D (6 bases). The CDR3 runs 13 residues. V was trimmed by 4 bases and J by 6 bases, leaving 12 bases between them. From germline, CDR1 is MGHRA and CDR2 YSYEKL. CDR3 region: CASSPGRGHGYTF. The CDR3 DNA sequence: TGCGCCAGCAGCCCCGGCAGGGGACATGGCTACACCTTC.

The chain carries TRBV27 and TRBJ2-1; 9 bases are shared with TRBD2. The V gene's germline CDR1 is MNHEY and CDR2 SMNVEV (reference sequence). Trimming at V came to 4 bases and at J to 2 bases, leaving 15 bases not matched to a gene. CDR3 length equals 19 residues. The CDR3 sequence: CASSSYGRIAGDPYNEQFF. The CDR3, as DNA: TGTGCCAGCAGTTCATACGGAAGAATAGCGGGAGACCCCTACAATGAGCAGTTCTTC.

This clonotype was counted at least ten times. The chain links TRBV19 to TRBJ1-1; maybe TRBD1 (5 bases). Germline CDR1 LNHDA, CDR2 SQIVND (reference sequence). The CDR3 covers 13 residues. The V end lost 3 bases, the J end lost 10 bases, and 15 bases lay between the germline ends. The CDR3 nucleotides read TGTGCCAGTAGTATTAACCCGGGGCGAGCAGCTTTCTTT. As protein: CASSINPGRAAFF.

The CDR3 here is CASSVTGRYGDTQYF. As DNA, the CDR3 is TGTGCCAGCAGCGTCACCGGGAGGTACGGAGATACGCAGTATTTT. The rearrangement links TRBV9 to TRBJ2-3, with 7 bases identical to TRBD2. The CDR3 has 15 residues. Trimming removed 2 bases from V and 5 bases from J; junction bases left unmatched: 8. Germline V gives CDR1 SGDLS, CDR2 YYNGEE.

The sample holds many counts of this clonotype. The J gene is TRBJ2-1, the V gene TRBV20-1; D gene uncertain. Germline CDR1 DFQATT, CDR2 SNEGSKA (reference sequence). The CDR3 is 13 amino acids. Trimming cost V 6 bases and J 0 bases, with 9 bases left between them. The CDR3, as DNA: TGCAGTGCCCCCCAGCCCTCCTACAATGAGCAGTTCTTC. Its translation is CSAPQPSYNEQFF.

This clonotype was observed many times. In DNA, the CDR3 is TGCGCCAGCAGCTTGGATCCCAATTCACCCCTCCACTTT. Translating gives CASSLDPNSPLHF. The chain carries TRBV5-1 and TRBJ1-6; unclear D gene. Germline V gene sequence: CDR1 SGHRS, CDR2 YFSETQ. The V end lost 0 bases, the J end lost 7 bases, and 5 bases lay between the germline ends. This CDR3 is built from 13 residues.

The rearrangement links TRBV6-2 or TRBV6-3 to TRBJ2-1; D unresolved. Looked up from germline, CDR1 is MNHEY and CDR2 is SVGEGT. Trimming cost V 7 bases and J 6 bases, with 10 bases left between them. This CDR3 has 12 residues. Written as DNA, the CDR3 is TGTGCCAGCAATGCCCCGGCCAATGAGCAGTTCTTC. This codes for CASNAPANEQFF.

This rearrangement joins TRBV7-9 to TRBJ2-3; D is ambiguous. V was pared by 5 bases and J by 2 bases, with 11 bases between. The CDR3 consists of 14 residues. Germline CDR1 SEHNR, CDR2 FQNEAQ (reference sequence). CDR3 in amino acids: CASSLRFYTDTQYF. The DNA for the CDR3 is TGTGCCAGCAGCCTCAGGTTCTACACAGATACGCAGTATTTT.

This clonotype was found many times. Here the CDR3 DNA reads TGCAGCGTGGGGACAGGGGGAAACTATGGCTACACCTTC. Amino acid sequence: CSVGTGGNYGYTF. The gene calls are TRBV29-1 and TRBJ1-2; the match to TRBD1 covers 11 bases. CDR3 length: 13 amino acids. V dropped 6 bases and J dropped 2; count of bases not matched to a gene: 2. Germline V gene data show CDR1 as SQVTM and CDR2 as ANQGSEA.

This clonotype was recorded at least ten times. The chain is built from TRBV12-3 or TRBV12-4 and TRBJ2-1, with no clear D. The ends were cut back, 1 base at V and 10 bases at J, with 14 bases in the middle. This CDR3 contains 14 residues. CDR3 in amino acids: CASSLVSATVEQFF. The CDR3 region has the DNA TGTGCCAGCAGTTTAGTTTCAGCCACGGTAGAGCAGTTCTTC.

This clonotype was observed many times. J is TRBJ2-7 and V is TRBV11-2; TRBD1 matches 8 bases. The CDR3 extends over 15 amino acids. V shed 5 bases and J 3 bases; nucleotides not matched to a gene: 9. In germline, CDR1 is SGHAT, CDR2 FQNNGV. The chain's CDR3 is CASSATTGVFYEQYF. As DNA, the CDR3 is TGTGCCAGCAGCGCCACGACAGGGGTGTTCTACGAGCAGTACTTC.

This clonotype was counted ten times or more. The chain recombines TRBV27 with TRBJ1-1, with a weak D call TRBD1 (5 bases). V was cut by 7 bases and J by 4 bases, with 25 bases left in between. Germline loops: CDR1 MNHEY, CDR2 SMNVEV (reference sequence). This CDR3 has 17 amino acids. CDR3 sequence reads: CASTNGAGPTLGTEAFF. The CDR3 DNA sequence: TGTGCCAGCACGAACGGGGCAGGCCCTACCCTAGGCACTGAAGCTTTCTTT.

V gene TRBV24-1 combines with J gene TRBJ1-1, with a weak D call TRBD1 (5 bases). The CDR3 length is 15 residues. Trimming pared 3 bases from V and 1 base from J, leaving 11 bases between. Per germline, CDR1 KGHDR and CDR2 SFDVKD. This CDR3 is CATSDTRRGNTEAFF. CDR3 bases: TGTGCCACCAGTGATACCCGGAGGGGGAACACTGAAGCTTTCTTT.

The sample holds a few counts of this clonotype. The chain couples TRBV20-1 to TRBJ2-7; 13 nucleotides line up with TRBD2. The V and J ends lost 5 bases and 3 bases, in that order; junction bases with no gene match: 13. In germline, CDR1 is DFQATT, CDR2 SNEGSKA (reference sequence). The CDR3 is 17 amino acids. DNA for the CDR3: TGCAGTGCTGCACTCTTTGGACTAGCGGGAGCTTACTACGAGCAGTACTTC. It translates to CSAALFGLAGAYYEQYF.

In this sample, this clonotype turned up a few times. CDR3 DNA: TGTGCCAGCAGCGAACGATCAGGGCAACCTATGAACACTGAAGCTTTCTTT. Its translation is CASSERSGQPMNTEAFF. The V gene is TRBV5-4, the J gene TRBJ1-1, with D perhaps TRBD1 (5 bases). Trimming took 4 bases from V and 0 from J, leaving 19 bases between them. This CDR3 is 17 amino acids long. Looked up from germline, CDR1 is SGHNT and CDR2 is YYREEE (reference sequence).

This clonotype was recorded at least ten times. The V and J genes are TRBV7-9 and TRBJ2-7; D gene unclear. The CDR3 is 14 amino acids. Per germline, CDR1 SEHNR and CDR2 FQNEAQ (reference sequence). V was pared by 2 bases and J by 0 bases, with 8 bases between. The CDR3, as DNA: TGTGCCAGCAGCTTAACAAAGAACTCCTACGAGCAGTACTTC. This sequence encodes CASSLTKNSYEQYF.